Following are 17 T cell receptor beta chains from one sample sequenced in a study of OX40 agonist ivuxolimab in advanced cancers. Assay: immunoSEQ multiplex PCR; the TCRdb copy retains only in-frame clones and omits some. The sample consists of roughly 60,000 clones, roughly nine tenths of them appearing once. Sequencing used CD4+ or CD8+ T cells sorted from blood, obtained in a trial of the OX40 agonist ivuxolimab. The origin of the receptors is an adult with an advanced solid tumor such as melanoma, head and neck, liver or kidney cancer.

This chain uses TRBV6-5 with TRBJ1-1, with 10 positions matching TRBD1. The CDR3 has 15 amino acids. The trim removed 2 bases at V and 4 bases at J, leaving 4 bases unmatched. CDR1 MNHEY and CDR2 SVGAGI come from the germline V gene. CDR3 residues: CASSYTWTGGTEAFF. CDR3 nucleotide sequence: TGTGCCAGCAGTTACACTTGGACAGGGGGCACTGAAGCTTTCTTT.

The V gene is TRBV7-9, the J gene TRBJ2-5; TRBD1 matches 8 bases. Per germline, CDR1 SEHNR and CDR2 FQNEAQ (reference sequence). V dropped 5 bases and J dropped 5; count of bases not matched to a gene: 10. This CDR3 spans 15 amino acids. The CDR3 is CASSIGAGGVETQYF. The CDR3 DNA sequence: TGTGCCAGCAGCATAGGGGCAGGGGGCGTCGAGACCCAGTACTTC.

The chain joins TRBV7-8 to TRBJ1-5, with no clear D. Per the germline V gene, CDR1 is SGHVS and CDR2 is FQNEAQ. Between the trimmed V and J ends, which lost 5 bases and 5 bases, there was a span of 10 bases. The CDR3 contains 13 residues. CDR3 in amino acids: CASSPRGDQPQHF. The CDR3 DNA is TGTGCCAGCAGCCCCCGCGGCGATCAGCCCCAGCATTTT.

The chain employs TRBV11-2 and TRBJ2-1; possibly TRBD1 for D (6 bases). This CDR3 region has 15 residues. V lost 0 bases and J 3 bases, leaving 9 bases between the germline ends. Germline CDR1 and CDR2: SGHAT and FQNNGV. The CDR3 region is CASSLEGASYNEQFF. The CDR3 DNA reads TGTGCCAGCAGCTTAGAGGGGGCGAGCTACAATGAGCAGTTCTTC. Together with reference TRBV11-2 and TRBJ2-1, the CDR3 gives the full variable domain: EAGVAQSPRYKIIEKRQSVAFWCNPISGHATLYWYQQILGQGPKLLIQFQNNGVVDDSQLPKDRFSAERLKGVDSTLKIQPAKLEDSAVYLCASSLEGASYNEQFFGPGTRLTVL.

This chain joins TRBV5-1 and TRBJ2-7; 14 nucleotides match TRBD2. J lost 5 bases, V lost 4 bases, and 8 bases had no gene match. The CDR3 runs to 16 residues. Germline V gene data show CDR1 as SGHRS and CDR2 as YFSETQ. CDR3: CASSRTGTSGSDEQYF. The CDR3 nucleotides read TGCGCCAGCAGCAGAACCGGGACTAGCGGGAGTGACGAGCAGTACTTC.

This chain joins TRBV6-1 and TRBJ2-5, with 8 bases matching TRBD1. The CDR3 consists of 15 residues. Per the germline V gene, CDR1 is MNHNS and CDR2 is SASEGT. The ends lost 6 bases at V and 4 bases at J; junction bases unmatched: 10. The DNA for the CDR3 is TGTGCCAGCAGACAAGCTACCGGACAGGGAGAGACCCAGTACTTC. It specifies CASRQATGQGETQYF.

The chain couples TRBV19 to TRBJ1-2; D not certain. The CDR3 is 14 residues long. V dropped 4 bases and J dropped 0 bases, with 9 bases sitting between them. Germline V gene data show CDR1 as LNHDA and CDR2 as SQIVND (reference sequence). CDR3 amino acids: CASSTPTTNYGYTF. CDR3 sequence (DNA): TGTGCCAGTAGTACTCCGACAACTAACTATGGCTACACCTTC.

As DNA, the CDR3 is TGTGCCAGCAGCGCCCTTAGGGGGCTCCACTCTGGGGCCAACGTCCTGACTTTC. Translated: CASSALRGLHSGANVLTF. The chain recombines TRBV11-2 with TRBJ2-6; 7 bases are shared with TRBD1. Per the germline V gene, CDR1 is SGHAT and CDR2 is FQNNGV. The CDR3 totals 18 residues. V shed 5 bases and J 0 bases; nucleotides not matched to a gene: 10.

The chain employs TRBV28 and TRBJ2-7, with 9 nucleotides matching TRBD1. After removal of 8 bases from V and 1 base from J, the junction contained 12 bases not matched to a gene. The CDR3 runs 16 residues. Germline V gene lookup returns CDR1 MDHEN and CDR2 SYDVKM. The CDR3 is CASVGSSGTGSYEQYF. The CDR3 nucleotides are TGTGCCAGCGTCGGCTCATCGGGGACAGGGTCCTACGAGCAGTACTTC.

The gene calls are TRBV5-1 and TRBJ1-2; a weak D match, TRBD1 (6 bases). The V gene lost 6 bases and the J gene lost 4 bases, with 25 bases spanning the gap. CDR1 and CDR2 from the germline V gene are SGHRS and YFSETQ. The CDR3 loop spans 17 amino acids. CDR3 bases: TGCGCCAGCACCAGACAGGCCGGCGGGGAAAACTCCTATGGCTACACCTTC. It specifies CASTRQAGGENSYGYTF.

The chain combines TRBV30 with TRBJ1-2; D is possibly TRBD1 (6 bases). The CDR3 has 15 amino acids. V gave up 0 bases and J gave up 7 bases, with 18 bases separating them. Per the germline V gene, CDR1 is GTSNPN and CDR2 is SVGIG (reference sequence). In nucleotides, the CDR3 is TGTGCCTGGAGTGTAGGAGGTGGGGGGGCCGGTGGCTACACCTTC. Residues: CAWSVGGGGAGGYTF.

This clone came up once. The rearrangement uses TRBV7-3 and TRBJ2-3, with 9 bases aligning to TRBD1. V lost 5 bases and J lost 9; bases outside the gene matches: 9. Per germline, CDR1 SGHTA and CDR2 FQGTGA. CDR3 length equals 14 residues. CDR3 bases: TGTGCCAGCAGCCTGGGACAGGGAAGATCGACGCAGTATTTT. Translation: CASSLGQGRSTQYF.

V gene TRBV7-2 combines with J gene TRBJ2-3; TRBD2 matches at 10 bases. J was trimmed by 2 bases and V by 5 bases; bases with no gene match: 7. Germline CDR1 reads SGHTA; CDR2 reads FQGNSA. The CDR3 is 16 amino acids. The CDR3 DNA reads as TGTGCCAGCAGCCCTTATAGCGGGGGGTTCACAGATACGCAGTATTTT. It yields the protein CASSPYSGGFTDTQYF.

The chain couples TRBV7-2 to TRBJ2-7; 13 nucleotides line up with TRBD2. The CDR3 covers 15 residues. V gave up 2 bases and J gave up 4 bases; unmatched junction bases: 2. Germline V lookup: CDR1 SGHTA, CDR2 FQGNSA. CDR3 amino acids: CASSLTSGGAYEQYF. In nucleotides, the CDR3 is TGTGCCAGCAGCTTAACTAGCGGGGGGGCTTACGAGCAGTACTTC.

The rearrangement links TRBV19 to TRBJ1-5; 7 nucleotides match TRBD1. This CDR3 has 15 amino acids. CDR1 and CDR2 from the germline V gene are LNHDA and SQIVND (reference sequence). The V segment lost 8 bases and the J segment 2 bases; nucleotides outside the gene matches: 9. In DNA form, the CDR3 reads TGTGCCAGTGGATCCGAGGGGGCAGGCAATCAGCCCCAGCATTTT. Translation: CASGSEGAGNQPQHF.

The rearrangement joins TRBV28 to TRBJ2-7, with 8 bases that match TRBD2. With 6 bases clipped from V and 4 bases from J, the junction kept 8 bases outside the gene matches. Germline V gene sequence: CDR1 MDHEN, CDR2 SYDVKM. The CDR3 consists of 14 residues. CDR3 in DNA: TGTGCCAGCAGCCGATATAGCGGGATGTACGAGCAGTACTTC. Amino acids: CASSRYSGMYEQYF.

The V and J genes are TRBV10-3 and TRBJ2-1, with TRBD2 matching over 7 bases. Looked up from germline, CDR1 is ENHRY and CDR2 is SYGVKD. The CDR3 sequence is 18 residues long. V trimming: 0 bases; J trimming: 0 bases; junction bases outside the gene matches: 8. CDR3 amino acids: CAISESGGRASSYNEQFF. CDR3 DNA sequence: TGTGCCATCAGTGAGTCGGGTGGGAGGGCCAGCTCCTACAATGAGCAGTTCTTC.